The next 17 T cell receptor beta chains were all read from a single sample in a study of PD-1 blockade in classical Hodgkin lymphoma. Time point meaning: cycle 4 day 1 (C4D1), after less than 7 weeks of nivolumab. Relapse after autologous stem cell transplantation occurred in every patient, and brentuximab vedotin exposure varied. Data came from immunoSEQ multiplex PCR; TCRdb stores just in-frame clones and leaves some out. Of approximately 52,000 clones in the sample, roughly nine tenths were seen once. The source was peripheral blood mononuclear cells (PBMCs), collected before the fourth cycle of nivolumab. Every receptor here comes from a human donor with classical Hodgkin lymphoma.

The chain joins TRBV7-2 to TRBJ2-7, with D unclear. Germline loops: CDR1 SGHTA, CDR2 FQGNSA. This CDR3 contains 13 residues. Trimming left V 0 bases short and J 1 base short, with 4 bases between. CDR3 DNA: TGTGCCAGCAGCTTAGCGACGTCCTACGAGCAGTACTTC. This codes for CASSLATSYEQYF.

The V gene is TRBV5-6, the J gene TRBJ2-1; D gene uncertain. Trimming cost V 4 bases and J 7 bases, with 21 bases left between them. The CDR3 covers 16 residues. In germline, CDR1 is SGHDT, CDR2 YYEEEE. The CDR3 region has the DNA TGTGCCAGCAGCCTGGTTGCGGCTCAGACAAGGAATGAGCAGTTCTTC. Protein: CASSLVAAQTRNEQFF. The full variable domain, with the rest looked up from reference TRBV5-6 and TRBJ2-1, is DAGVTQSPTHLIKTRGQQVTLRCSPKSGHDTVSWYQQALGQGPQFIFQYYEEEERQRGNFPDRFSGHQFPNYSSELNVNALLLGDSALYLCASSLVAAQTRNEQFFGPGTRLTVL.

The chain uses TRBV25-1 and TRBJ1-4, with D unclear. The germline V gene has CDR1 MGHDK and CDR2 SYGVNS. CDR3 length: 15 residues. V was trimmed by 6 bases and J by 5 bases, leaving 16 bases between them. In DNA, the CDR3 is TGTGCCAGCAGCGGGAGGGCGGACGGCAATGAAAAACTGTTTTTT. It is translated as CASSGRADGNEKLFF.

Details on this clone: Other DNA sequences from this sample encode an identical CDR3 as well. V gene TRBV4-1 combines with J gene TRBJ2-3; D gene uncertain. The V gene lost 1 base and the J gene lost 4 bases, with 3 bases spanning the gap. In germline, CDR1 is MGHRA, CDR2 YSYEKL. This CDR3 comprises 12 residues. The CDR3 here is CASSQAADTQYF. In nucleotides, the CDR3 is TGCGCCAGCAGCCAAGCAGCAGATACGCAGTATTTT.

The V call is TRBV7-9, the J call TRBJ1-6; TRBD1 agrees at 7 bases. Germline lookup yields CDR1 SEHNR and CDR2 FQNEAQ (reference sequence). V dropped 5 bases and J dropped 8; count of bases not matched to a gene: 3. The CDR3 extends over 13 amino acids. The CDR3 nucleotides are TGTGCCAGCAGCAAAACAGGGGATTCACCCCTCCACTTT. The encoded protein is CASSKTGDSPLHF.

This rearrangement joins TRBV28 to TRBJ2-7; D is perhaps TRBD1 (6 bases). This CDR3 spans 15 amino acids. Germline CDR1 and CDR2: MDHEN and SYDVKM. Trimming pared 5 bases from V and 0 bases from J, leaving 14 bases between. CDR3 loop: CASSPNRVNSYEQYF. CDR3 bases: TGTGCCAGCAGTCCCAACAGGGTCAACTCCTACGAGCAGTACTTC.

The chain couples TRBV6-5 to TRBJ1-2, with a possible D match to TRBD1 (5 bases). V lost 5 bases to trimming and J lost 2 bases, with 9 bases between them. The CDR3 loop spans 13 amino acids. Germline CDR1 MNHEY, CDR2 SVGAGI. The CDR3 sequence is CASSRDRNYGYTF. CDR3 bases: TGTGCCAGCAGTCGGGACCGAAACTATGGCTACACCTTC.

J is TRBJ2-3 and V is TRBV28; the D gene is possibly TRBD2 (7 bases). Germline V gene sequence: CDR1 MDHEN, CDR2 SYDVKM. Trimming took off 2 bases at V and 7 bases at J, with 13 bases between the two ends. This CDR3 region has 14 residues. The chain's CDR3 is CASSLTGGAHTQYF. As DNA, the CDR3 is TGTGCCAGCAGTTTAACGGGGGGCGCGCATACGCAGTATTTT.

CDR3 nucleotides: TGCGCCAGCAGCCAAGACGGGGCAACTAATGAAAAACTGTTTTTT. It encodes CASSQDGATNEKLFF. This chain connects TRBV4-3 to TRBJ1-4, with D unresolved. Between the trimmed V and J ends, which lost 0 bases and 0 bases, there was a span of 5 bases. Germline CDR1 reads LGHNA; CDR2 reads YSLEER. The CDR3 contains 15 residues.

This chain links TRBV28 with TRBJ2-7, with D perhaps TRBD1 or TRBD2 (6 bases each). The CDR3 is made up of 13 amino acids. V lost 7 bases to trimming and J lost 6 bases, with 16 bases between them. Germline CDR1 is MDHEN and CDR2 is SYDVKM. DNA of the CDR3: TGTGCCAGCACCCTGGGGGGCTTCCTCGAGCAGTACTTC. This sequence encodes CASTLGGFLEQYF. The full variable domain, its missing parts supplied by reference TRBV28 and TRBJ2-7, is DVKVTQSSRYLVKRTGEKVFLECVQDMDHENMFWYRQDPGLGLRLIYFSYDVKMKEKGDIPEGYSVSREKKERFSLILESASTNQTSMYLCASTLGGFLEQYFGPGTRLTVT.

The genes are TRBV11-3 and TRBJ2-3; no clear D. CDR1 SGHNT and CDR2 YENEEA come from the germline V gene. The V end lost 0 bases, the J end lost 5 bases, and 6 bases lay between the germline ends. This CDR3 contains 13 residues. CDR3 sequence reads: CASSLDLGDTQYF. The CDR3 DNA reads TGTGCCAGCAGCTTAGATTTAGGAGATACGCAGTATTTT.

This chain connects TRBV19 to TRBJ1-1; 8 bases map to TRBD1. Germline assignment: CDR1 LNHDA and CDR2 SQIVND (reference sequence). There are 13 residues in the CDR3. J lost 6 bases, V lost 2 bases, and 2 bases had no gene match. The CDR3 DNA follows: TGTGCCAGTAGTATAACAGGGGGGGCTGAAGCTTTCTTT. It is translated as CASSITGGAEAFF.

The chain has TRBV13 and TRBJ2-3; 16 bases align to TRBD2. V lost 4 bases, J lost 1 base, and 5 bases stayed unmatched. The CDR3 runs to 18 residues. In germline, CDR1 is PRHDT, CDR2 FYEKMQ (reference sequence). The CDR3: CASSSIGTSGGGTDTQYF. The CDR3 bases are TGTGCCAGCAGCTCGATCGGGACTAGCGGGGGGGGCACAGATACGCAGTATTTT.

The chain links TRBV5-1 to TRBJ2-7, with D tentatively TRBD1 (6 bases). CDR1 is SGHRS, CDR2 YFSETQ, per germline. V lost 1 base and J lost 3, with 11 bases in between. The CDR3 extends over 14 amino acids. The CDR3 reads CASSLWKGVYEQYF. CDR3 sequence (DNA): TGCGCCAGCAGCTTGTGGAAGGGGGTCTACGAGCAGTACTTC.

The chain links TRBV11-1 to TRBJ1-3, with D possibly TRBD1 on 6 matching bases. Germline V lookup: CDR1 SGHAT, CDR2 FQDESV (reference sequence). The CDR3 totals 17 residues. Trimming removed 5 bases at V and 0 bases at J, with 17 bases between. CDR3 region: CASSALTGNPSGNTIYF. DNA of the CDR3: TGTGCCAGCAGCGCCCTTACAGGGAACCCCTCTGGAAACACCATATATTTT.

The chain links TRBV19 to TRBJ2-1; TRBD2 aligns across 9 bases. The CDR3 length is 14 residues. Germline V gene sequence: CDR1 LNHDA, CDR2 SQIVND (reference sequence). Trimming removed 6 bases from V and 8 bases from J; junction bases left unmatched: 8. CDR3 in DNA: TGTGCCAGTAGGCTAGCGGGGAACGTGGATGAGCAGTTCTTC. Protein: CASRLAGNVDEQFF.

The chain carries TRBV27 and TRBJ2-2; TRBD1 matches 7 bases. The CDR3 is 13 residues long. Trimming at V came to 6 bases and at J to 8 bases, leaving 6 bases not matched to a gene. CDR1 and CDR2 from the germline V gene are MNHEY and SMNVEV (reference sequence). CDR3 DNA sequence: TGTGCCAGCAGCCCCGGGACAGCTGGGGAGCTGTTTTTT. Translating gives CASSPGTAGELFF.